This T cell receptor beta chain is drawn from a study of PD-1 blockade in classical Hodgkin lymphoma. Study-level points and caveats: Newly diagnosed and completely responding patients shared comparable baseline diversity. Still unresolved is the cause of the repertoire differences, which may be disease activity or prior therapy. Exclusion was applied to patients who started nivolumab under 1 year after ASCT.

Regarding time point: cycle 4 day 1 (C4D1), after around six weeks of nivolumab. Each and every patient relapsed after autologous stem cell transplantation, and patients got differing brentuximab vedotin exposure. The study purified CD4+ T cells from thawed PBMCs using magnetic negative selection. This clone appeared a few times. The antigen is undetermined. Germline lookup yields CDR1 LNHDA and CDR2 SQIVND (reference sequence). Trimming at V came to 3 bases and at J to 7 bases, leaving 23 bases not matched to a gene. The CDR3 has 20 amino acids. Produced via immunoSEQ multiplex PCR; TCRdb's table is partial and in-frame only. The repertoire holds about 18,000 clones, with over 70% as singletons.

The sequenced sample was CD4+ T cells from blood, obtained before the fourth cycle of nivolumab. This sequence was found in a human donor with classical Hodgkin lymphoma. The rearrangement uses TRBV19 and TRBJ2-1; 8 nucleotides agree with TRBD2. CDR3: CASSMSAPSLAGGVVNEQFF. CDR3 nucleotides: TGTGCCAGTAGTATGTCGGCCCCCTCCTTGGCGGGAGGCGTTGTAAATGAGCAGTTCTTC. Variable domain in full (rest from reference TRBV19 and TRBJ2-1): DGGITQSPKYLFRKEGQNVTLSCEQNLNHDAMYWYRQDPGQGLRLIYYSQIVNDFQKGDIAEGYSVSREKKESFPLTVTSAQKNPTAFYLCASSMSAPSLAGGVVNEQFFGPGTRLTVL.